This T cell receptor (beta chain) is from a study of blood T cell repertoires in COVID-19. Study as a whole: In each case, the material was cDNA or gDNA derived from T cells, B-cell-depleted T cells, or PBMCs.

Those enrolled, adults aged roughly 18 to 90 years, came from 20 to 25 US areas. TCRdb keeps only in-frame clones here, not all; method: immunoSEQ multiplex PCR. The sample includes 250,000 or so clones, about 85% of them seen just once. V shed 4 bases and J 6 bases; nucleotides not matched to a gene: 12. This CDR3 has 16 amino acids. The germline CDR1 and CDR2 sequences are SGHRS and YFSETQ. This sequence originates from a woman aged 45-59 years who had been exposed to COVID-19. Sequenced sample: PBMCs or T cells enriched from blood (not recorded which). This chain uses TRBV5-1 with TRBJ1-2; 10 positions agree with TRBD1. CDR3 in amino acids: CASSLRTGTGEDGYTF. The CDR3 DNA follows: TGCGCCAGCAGCCTAAGGACCGGGACAGGGGAGGATGGCTACACCTTC. Variable domain in full (rest from reference TRBV5-1 and TRBJ1-2): KAGVTQTPRYLIKTRGQQVTLSCSPISGHRSVSWYQQTPGQGLQFLFEYFSETQRNKGNFPGRFSGRQFSNSRSEMNVSTLELGDSALYLCASSLRTGTGEDGYTFGSGTRLTVV.